This section outlines one TCR beta chain sequence together with its context. The sample comes from a study of blood T cell repertoires in COVID-19. The authors' processing: Cell counts per sample came from amplifying reference gene primers. Using immunoSEQ multiplex PCR, the repertoire was profiled, and TCRdb retains in-frame clones only, with some absent. D and trimming were read from the DNA, whereas the V and J calls and clone size are those reported in that table. The sample lists approximately 360,000 clones; 80% to 85% were seen once. CDR3 length: 14 amino acids. The V gene's germline CDR1 is SQVTM and CDR2 ANQGSEA. Germline trimming cut 6 bases from V and 0 bases from J; bases unmatched to any gene: 6.

The chain joins TRBV29-1 to TRBJ1-1; 8 bases fit TRBD1. Sequencing was done on a sample of PBMCs or T cells enriched from blood (not recorded which). The receptor was derived from a woman between 45 and 65 years old who had recovered from COVID-19. CDR3 DNA: TGCAGCGTGACAGGGGAGTGGGTGAACACTGAAGCTTTCTTT. This gives the protein CSVTGEWVNTEAFF.